This TCR beta chain stems from a study of cytomegalovirus exposure and HLA in healthy donors. Primers included in the PCR were 60 Vbeta and 13 Jbeta primers. Produced via immunoSEQ multiplex PCR; TCRdb's table is partial and in-frame only. The sample has over 150,000 clones; roughly 75% are singletons. J lost 7 bases, V lost 6 bases, and 10 bases had no gene match. This CDR3 spans 14 amino acids. Germline CDR1 SGHTA, CDR2 FQGNSA. The TCR originated in a woman aged 50 to 65 in good health and CMV-seropositive. The V and J genes are TRBV7-2 and TRBJ1-2; 8 bases are a match to TRBD1. Specimen: PBMCs. Here the CDR3 DNA reads TGTGCCAGCAGTCCGGACAGGGCTCGGCGTGGCTACACCTTC. Translation gives CASSPDRARRGYTF.